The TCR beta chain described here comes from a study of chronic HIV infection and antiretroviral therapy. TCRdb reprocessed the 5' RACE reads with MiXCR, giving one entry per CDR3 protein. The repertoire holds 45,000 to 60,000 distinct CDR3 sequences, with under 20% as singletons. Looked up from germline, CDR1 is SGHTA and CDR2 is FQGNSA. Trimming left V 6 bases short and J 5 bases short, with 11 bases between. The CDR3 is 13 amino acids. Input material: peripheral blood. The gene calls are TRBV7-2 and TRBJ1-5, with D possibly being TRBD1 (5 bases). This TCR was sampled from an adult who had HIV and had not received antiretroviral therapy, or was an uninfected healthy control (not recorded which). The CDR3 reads CASSRQSDQPQHF. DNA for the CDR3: TGTGCCAGCAGTCGACAGTCGGATCAGCCCCAGCATTTT.